These T cell receptor beta chains were read from a single sample in a study of CD8+ T cells in alopecia areata. The table came from immunoSEQ multiplex PCR; TCRdb's copy has only in-frame clones and leaves some out. Among some 95,000 clones listed, 35% to 45% were seen once. Specimen: CD4+ T cells sorted from blood. The receptor source for this set is a human donor with alopecia areata. CDR3s include the opening cysteine and the closing phenylalanine or tryptophan. A D gene is named only where the DNA matches it firmly. Not all rows give a size; the values are once, few, many and, for expanded clones, a class.

>NA|TRBV7-2|few|TRBJ2-7
TGTGCCAGCAGCTTAGCCAGCTTGAACACCTACGAGCAGTACTTC
CASSLASLNTYEQYF
>TRBD2|TRBV2|NA|TRBJ2-1
TGTGCCAGCAGAATCGGGGGGGCCGGGGATGAGCAGTTCTTC
CASRIGGAGDEQFF
>TRBD2|TRBV5-6|few|TRBJ2-3
TGTGCCAGCGGGCGGGGGAACACAGATACGCAGTATTTT
CASGRGNTDTQYF
>NA|TRBV7-2|NA|TRBJ1-1
TGTGCCAGCAGCTTATCGGCAGGCCCCGTCGGTGAAGCTTTCTTT
CASSLSAGPVGEAFF
>NA|TRBV29-1|few|TRBJ2-1
TGCAGCGTGGACCTGGGACTCCACAATGAGCAGTTCTTC
CSVDLGLHNEQFF
>NA|TRBV29-1|NA|TRBJ2-7
TGCAGCGTCGGACTCTTAGCGAACTACGAGCAGTACTTC
CSVGLLANYEQYF
>NA|TRBV6-5|NA|TRBJ2-3
TGTGCCATCAGTGAGTTGGGAGATACGCAGTATTTT
CAISELGDTQYF
>NA|TRBV4-1|NA|TRBJ2-3
TGCGCCAGCAGCCGGACGGGAGCTGCAGATACGCAGTATTTT
CASSRTGAADTQYF
>NA|TRBV30|NA|TRBJ2-1
TGTGCCTGGAGTGCGACTAGCTCCTACAATGAGCAGTTCTTC
CAWSATSSYNEQFF
>TRBD2|TRBV29-1|NA|TRBJ2-7
TGCAGCGTTGACCCTAGCGGGGACTACGAGCAGTACTTC
CSVDPSGDYEQYF
>TRBD1|TRBV29-1|NA|TRBJ2-5
TGCAGCGTTAGACAGGGGGCCCAGGAGACCCAGTACTTC
CSVRQGAQETQYF
>TRBD2|TRBV28|NA|TRBJ2-5
TGTGCCAGCAGTCCGTCAGGCGGGGGTCAAGAGACCCAGTACTTC
CASSPSGGGQETQYF
>NA|TRBV30|NA|TRBJ1-2
TGTGCCGGAAGACGAACTAACTATGGCTACACCTTC
CAGRRTNYGYTF
>NA|TRBV6-5|few|TRBJ2-7
TGTGCCAGCAGTTCTAGGACACTACTCTACGAGCAGTACTTC
CASSSRTLLYEQYF
>TRBD2|TRBV2|NA|TRBJ2-1
TGTGCCAGCAGTGCTAGCGGGAGCTCCTACAATGAGCAGTTCTTC
CASSASGSSYNEQFF
>NA|TRBV30|NA|TRBJ1-5
TGTGCCTGGAGTGCATCAGCGGGACCCCAGCATTTT
CAWSASAGPQHF
>TRBD2|TRBV30|NA|TRBJ2-5
TGTGCCTGGAGTGTAGGCGGGGGAGAGACCCAGTACTTC
CAWSVGGGETQYF
>NA|TRBV28|few|TRBJ2-1
TGTGCCAGCAGATTAGCGAGAATCTACAATGAGCAGTTCTTC
CASRLARIYNEQFF
>NA|TRBV6-6|NA|TRBJ2-7
TGTGCCAGCAGTCCCGGGGACTACGAGCAGTACTTC
CASSPGDYEQYF
>NA|TRBV7-9|NA|TRBJ1-1
TGTGCCAGCAGCTTAGGAGTGTGGGGCTTGAACACTGAAGCTTTCTTT
CASSLGVWGLNTEAFF
>NA|TRBV29-1|few|TRBJ1-2
TGCAGCGTTGAAGGCAGGGACGGGTTAACGGGTAGGGGCTACACCTTC
CSVEGRDGLTGRGYTF
>NA|TRBV15|few|TRBJ2-1
TGTGCCACCAGCAGGCCCCAATCGGCCGGACAGCGGTTTAATGAGCAGTTCTTC
CATSRPQSAGQRFNEQFF
>NA|TRBV30|NA|TRBJ1-1
TGTGCCTGGACAGGGGCAGGGTACGAAGCTTTCTTT
CAWTGAGYEAFF
>NA|TRBV30|NA|TRBJ1-3
TGTGCCTGGACAGACCACTCTGGAAACACCATATATTTT
CAWTDHSGNTIYF
>NA|TRBV2|NA|TRBJ1-1
TGTGCCAGCAGTGTACAGGAGAGCACTGAAGCTTTCTTT
CASSVQESTEAFF
>TRBD1|TRBV5-4|NA|TRBJ1-1
TGTGCCAGCAGCTTGGAACAGGGGTACACTGAAGCTTTCTTT
CASSLEQGYTEAFF
>NA|TRBV30|few|TRBJ2-2
TGTGCCTGGAGTGTACAACCCGGGGAGCTGTTTTTT
CAWSVQPGELFF
>NA|TRBV19|few|TRBJ1-4
TGTGCCAGTACCATAAGGGGCGCGGATGAAAAACTGTTTTTT
CASTIRGADEKLFF
>NA|TRBV29-1|NA|TRBJ1-1
TGCAGCGTTGGCCCGGTTTCTCACACTGAAGCTTTCTTT
CSVGPVSHTEAFF
>NA|TRBV5-1|NA|TRBJ2-2
TGCGCCAGCAGCTTTGTGGCCACCGGGGAGCTGTTTTTT
CASSFVATGELFF
>TRBD2|TRBV11-2|few|TRBJ2-5
TGTGCCAGCAGCCCGGGACTAGCGAGGGAGACCCAGTACTTC
CASSPGLARETQYF
>NA|TRBV30|NA|TRBJ2-5
TGTGCCTGGAGTGTCTATACACAAGAGACCCAGTACTTC
CAWSVYTQETQYF
>NA|TRBV7-8|NA|TRBJ1-1
TGTGCCAGCAGCCTCGCCAGGGTAGCTGAAGCTTTCTTT
CASSLARVAEAFF
>NA|TRBV7-2|few|TRBJ1-1
TGTGCCAGCAGTCCCGCGAGTTGGGACACTGAAGCTTTCTTT
CASSPASWDTEAFF
>TRBD1|TRBV29-1|few|TRBJ2-5
TGCAGCGTAGCCGGGACAGGGAGACAAGAGACCCAGTACTTC
CSVAGTGRQETQYF
>NA|TRBV30|NA|TRBJ1-1
TGTGCCTGGAGTAAGGCGGCCCTGGGAGCTTTCTTT
CAWSKAALGAFF
>NA|TRBV9|NA|TRBJ2-1
TGTGCCAGCAGCGTAGATCCAGTTGGGGAACGGTTCTTC
CASSVDPVGERFF
>NA|TRBV28|NA|TRBJ2-3
TGTGCCAGCAGGGGAAGGGGGACGGTTGATACGCAGTATTTT
CASRGRGTVDTQYF
>NA|TRBV28|NA|TRBJ1-2
TGTGCCAGCAGTCGGGCAGGGACGTCGGGCTACACCTTC
CASSRAGTSGYTF
>NA|TRBV28|NA|TRBJ2-2
TGTGCCAGCAGCTCGAATCGGCCTCGACCCGGGGAGCTGTTTTTT
CASSSNRPRPGELFF
>TRBD2|TRBV10-3|NA|TRBJ2-7
TGTGCCATCAGTGGGACACAAACTAGCGGGTCTCCGCAGTACTTC
CAISGTQTSGSPQYF
>NA|TRBV29-1|NA|TRBJ2-5
TGCAGCGTTGATGGGGGCCAAGAGACCCAGTACTTC
CSVDGGQETQYF
>TRBD2|TRBV30|NA|TRBJ2-1
TGTGCCTGGAGCCCGGCGGCTAGCGGGAGCTACAATGAGCAGTTCTTC
CAWSPAASGSYNEQFF
>TRBD1|TRBV14|NA|TRBJ2-7
TGTGCCAGCAGCCAAGCGGACAGGGCATGGACGTTC
CASSQADRAWTF
>TRBD2|TRBV30|once|TRBJ2-1
TGTGCCTGGAGTGTATGGGTACGCGGGAGGGCCGCCAATGAGCAGTTCTTC
CAWSVWVRGRAANEQFF
>TRBD1|TRBV7-2|NA|TRBJ2-5
TGTGCCAGCAGCTTCGACAGGGACCCCGGGGAGACCCAGTACTTC
CASSFDRDPGETQYF
>NA|TRBV27|NA|TRBJ2-4
TGTGCCAGCAGCGGGACAGCCAAAAACATTCAGTACTTC
CASSGTAKNIQYF
>TRBD1|TRBV6-5|NA|TRBJ1-5
TGTGCCAGCAGCCGCCGGGACAGGGGACGACAGCCCCAGCATTTT
CASSRRDRGRQPQHF
>NA|TRBV29-1|NA|TRBJ2-1
TGCCTCTGGGACGACTGGCCCAATGAGCAGTTCTTC
CLWDDWPNEQFF
>NA|TRBV7-9|few|TRBJ2-5
TGTGCCAGCAGCTTAGGTCCTCGGCAAGAGACCCAGTACTTC
CASSLGPRQETQYF
>NA|TRBV28|few|TRBJ2-7
TGTGCCAGCAGATACACCCTGGCAGCCGAGCAGTACTTC
CASRYTLAAEQYF
>NA|TRBV5-1|NA|TRBJ1-2
TGCGCCAGCAGGGTCGCTGTTAACTATGGCTACACCTTC
CASRVAVNYGYTF
>TRBD2|TRBV30|NA|TRBJ2-7
TGTGCCTGGCGGGGGGGGAGCTCCTACGAGCAGTACTTC
CAWRGGSSYEQYF
>NA|TRBV30|NA|TRBJ2-7
TGTGCCTGGAGTGAGGCGCAAAGCTGGGAAATCTACGAGCAGTACTTC
CAWSEAQSWEIYEQYF